A selection of T cell receptor beta chains follows, all from one sample in a study of T cells in tuberculosis. This table comes from immunoSEQ multiplex PCR, and its TCRdb copy is limited to in-frame clones, with some not included. The repertoire holds around 33,000 clones, 87% seen once, with 5% to 6% in the top ten. Here the sequenced sample was PBMCs, taken at tuberculosis diagnosis. The receptors were gathered from an adult with tuberculosis. Each CDR3 is given with its conserved first and last residue. The order of the fields is D gene, clone size, V gene, J gene, CDR3 protein, CDR3 DNA. The D gene is left open where the match is weak. Rows may omit the clone size; those that give it use once, few, many or a size class.

d_gene: .; abundance: .; v_gene: TRBV15; j_gene: TRBJ1-2; CDR3aa: CATSTTTGFGYTF; CDR3nt: TGTGCCACCAGCACAACCACAGGGTTCGGCTACACCTTC
d_gene: TRBD2; abundance: .; v_gene: TRBV6-6; j_gene: TRBJ2-1; CDR3aa: CASSYRRDYSYNEQFF; CDR3nt: TGTGCCAGCAGTTATAGGAGGGACTACTCCTACAATGAGCAGTTCTTC
d_gene: .; abundance: .; v_gene: TRBV9; j_gene: TRBJ2-5; CDR3aa: CASSGVAGGRETQYF; CDR3nt: TGTGCCAGCAGCGGGGTTGCCGGGGGAAGGGAGACCCAGTACTTC
d_gene: .; abundance: .; v_gene: TRBV6-4; j_gene: TRBJ2-1; CDR3aa: CASTRTAGTNEQFF; CDR3nt: TGTGCCAGTACTAGGACAGCAGGGACCAATGAGCAGTTCTTC
d_gene: .; abundance: .; v_gene: TRBV7-2; j_gene: TRBJ1-2; CDR3aa: CASSFQDSLPGYTF; CDR3nt: TGTGCCAGCAGCTTCCAAGACAGTCTTCCTGGCTACACCTTC
d_gene: TRBD2; abundance: once; v_gene: TRBV7-2; j_gene: TRBJ2-5; CDR3aa: CASSRGRQETQYF; CDR3nt: TGTGCCAGCAGCCGCGGGAGACAAGAGACCCAGTACTTC
d_gene: .; abundance: .; v_gene: TRBV19; j_gene: TRBJ1-1; CDR3aa: CASSIAHPNTEAFF; CDR3nt: TGTGCCAGTAGTATCGCGCACCCGAACACTGAAGCTTTCTTT
d_gene: .; abundance: .; v_gene: TRBV25-1; j_gene: TRBJ1-5; CDR3aa: CASSGGGRDNLSNQPQHF; CDR3nt: TGTGCCAGCAGTGGGGGTGGCAGGGACAACCTTAGCAATCAGCCCCAGCATTTT
d_gene: .; abundance: .; v_gene: TRBV6-1; j_gene: TRBJ1-6; CDR3aa: CASSRGDSIGSPLHF; CDR3nt: TGTGCCAGCAGTCGGGGGGACTCTATCGGTTCACCCCTCCACTTT
d_gene: TRBD1; abundance: .; v_gene: TRBV6-8; j_gene: TRBJ1-2; CDR3aa: CASSYSWTGKDWWVYTF; CDR3nt: TGTGCCAGCAGTTACTCCTGGACAGGGAAAGATTGGTGGGTCTACACCTTC
d_gene: .; abundance: .; v_gene: TRBV6-4; j_gene: TRBJ2-6; CDR3aa: CASSDSLTGGANVLTF; CDR3nt: TGTGCCAGCAGTGACTCTCTCACAGGTGGGGCCAACGTCCTGACTTTC
d_gene: TRBD2; abundance: .; v_gene: TRBV28; j_gene: TRBJ2-1; CDR3aa: CASSPRLAVYNEQFF; CDR3nt: TGTGCCAGCAGTCCCCGACTAGCGGTTTACAATGAGCAGTTCTTC
d_gene: TRBD2; abundance: .; v_gene: TRBV7-2; j_gene: TRBJ2-3; CDR3aa: CASSLVGGREGATQYF; CDR3nt: TGTGCCAGCAGCCTCGTCGGCGGGAGGGAGGGAGCTACGCAGTATTTT
d_gene: .; abundance: .; v_gene: TRBV7-8; j_gene: TRBJ2-7; CDR3aa: CASSLEAGSSYEQYF; CDR3nt: TGTGCCAGCAGCTTAGAGGCGGGTAGCTCCTACGAGCAGTACTTC
d_gene: TRBD2; abundance: .; v_gene: TRBV5-4; j_gene: TRBJ2-3; CDR3aa: CASHSGGSTDTQYF; CDR3nt: TGTGCCAGCCATAGCGGGGGAAGCACAGATACGCAGTATTTT
d_gene: .; abundance: .; v_gene: TRBV4-1; j_gene: TRBJ1-5; CDR3aa: CASSQELLEKPQHF; CDR3nt: TGCGCCAGCAGCCAAGAGTTATTAGAGAAGCCCCAGCATTTT
d_gene: .; abundance: .; v_gene: TRBV27; j_gene: TRBJ1-1; CDR3aa: CASSFAGNTEAFF; CDR3nt: TGTGCCAGCAGTTTTGCAGGGAACACTGAAGCTTTCTTT
d_gene: TRBD1; abundance: .; v_gene: TRBV6-1; j_gene: TRBJ1-4; CDR3aa: CASSEALRGTGGDEKLFF; CDR3nt: TGTGCCAGCAGTGAAGCGCTTCGAGGGACAGGGGGGGATGAAAAACTGTTTTTT
d_gene: .; abundance: .; v_gene: TRBV4-3; j_gene: TRBJ1-3; CDR3aa: CASSQDAAGNTIYF; CDR3nt: TGCGCCAGCAGCCAAGATGCGGCTGGAAACACCATATATTTT
d_gene: TRBD2; abundance: .; v_gene: TRBV28; j_gene: TRBJ2-3; CDR3aa: CASSSTTPLGLAGWTDTQYF; CDR3nt: TGTGCCAGCAGTTCCACTACCCCCTTAGGACTAGCGGGATGGACAGATACGCAGTATTTT
d_gene: TRBD1; abundance: .; v_gene: TRBV27; j_gene: TRBJ2-3; CDR3aa: CASSPDRGDTDTQYF; CDR3nt: TGTGCCAGCAGCCCAGACAGGGGCGACACAGATACGCAGTATTTT
d_gene: .; abundance: .; v_gene: TRBV5-1; j_gene: TRBJ1-1; CDR3aa: CASSLAGSEWILNTEAFF; CDR3nt: TGCGCCAGCAGCTTGGCAGGATCAGAATGGATATTGAACACTGAAGCTTTCTTT
d_gene: .; abundance: .; v_gene: TRBV4-1; j_gene: TRBJ2-2; CDR3aa: CASSQDRIGLTNTGELFF; CDR3nt: TGCGCCAGCAGCCAAGATAGAATTGGACTTACGAACACCGGGGAGCTGTTTTTT
d_gene: TRBD1; abundance: medium-sized; v_gene: TRBV4-2; j_gene: TRBJ1-1; CDR3aa: CASSLGQGGEAFF; CDR3nt: TGTGCCAGCAGCCTTGGACAGGGGGGTGAAGCTTTCTTT
d_gene: TRBD1; abundance: .; v_gene: TRBV2; j_gene: TRBJ2-1; CDR3aa: CASRDSILGQVINEQFF; CDR3nt: TGTGCCAGCAGGGATTCGATACTAGGACAGGTGATAAATGAGCAGTTCTTC
d_gene: .; abundance: .; v_gene: TRBV28; j_gene: TRBJ1-6; CDR3aa: CASSFRSPYNSPLHF; CDR3nt: TGTGCCAGCAGTTTCCGGTCACCGTATAATTCACCCCTCCACTTT
d_gene: .; abundance: .; v_gene: TRBV6-4; j_gene: TRBJ2-3; CDR3aa: CASSDSSGEADTQYF; CDR3nt: TGTGCCAGCAGTGACTCATCCGGGGAGGCAGATACGCAGTATTTT
d_gene: .; abundance: .; v_gene: TRBV30; j_gene: TRBJ1-5; CDR3aa: CACSEGNDQPQHF; CDR3nt: TGTGCCTGCTCTGAGGGTAACGATCAGCCCCAGCATTTT
d_gene: .; abundance: .; v_gene: TRBV9; j_gene: TRBJ1-3; CDR3aa: CASSAVGGGNTIYF; CDR3nt: TGTGCCAGCAGCGCTGTGGGGGGTGGAAACACCATATATTTT
d_gene: .; abundance: .; v_gene: TRBV30; j_gene: TRBJ1-2; CDR3aa: CAWSVGPVTNYGYTF; CDR3nt: TGTGCCTGGAGTGTTGGGCCAGTCACTAACTATGGCTACACCTTC
d_gene: .; abundance: .; v_gene: TRBV10-2; j_gene: TRBJ1-2; CDR3aa: CASSEGRVGGYTF; CDR3nt: TGCGCCAGCAGTGAAGGCAGGGTGGGGGGCTACACCTTC
d_gene: TRBD2; abundance: .; v_gene: TRBV5-1; j_gene: TRBJ2-1; CDR3aa: CASSLIAGVGNEQFF; CDR3nt: TGCGCCAGCAGCTTAATAGCGGGAGTAGGCAATGAGCAGTTCTTC
d_gene: TRBD2; abundance: .; v_gene: TRBV28; j_gene: TRBJ2-3; CDR3aa: CASSSTGGSTDTQYF; CDR3nt: TGTGCCAGCAGTTCTACGGGGGGAAGCACAGATACGCAGTATTTT
d_gene: .; abundance: medium-sized; v_gene: TRBV6-1; j_gene: TRBJ1-6; CDR3aa: CASSESDGGNSPLHF; CDR3nt: TGTGCCAGCAGTGAATCTGATGGGGGCAATTCACCCCTCCACTTT
d_gene: TRBD2; abundance: .; v_gene: TRBV7-9; j_gene: TRBJ2-5; CDR3aa: CASSFAGVSFETQYF; CDR3nt: TGTGCCAGCAGCTTCGCGGGGGTCAGTTTCGAGACCCAGTACTTC
d_gene: .; abundance: .; v_gene: TRBV18; j_gene: TRBJ2-5; CDR3aa: CASSPYEEETQYF; CDR3nt: TGTGCCAGCTCACCCTATGAGGAAGAGACCCAGTACTTC
d_gene: .; abundance: .; v_gene: TRBV11-2; j_gene: TRBJ1-2; CDR3aa: CASSLGFGTGSGYTF; CDR3nt: TGTGCCAGCAGCTTGGGTTTTGGTACAGGTTCTGGCTACACCTTC
d_gene: .; abundance: few; v_gene: TRBV6-1; j_gene: TRBJ2-7; CDR3aa: CASIGGSFYEQYF; CDR3nt: TGTGCCAGCATTGGGGGGAGCTTCTACGAGCAGTACTTC
d_gene: TRBD1; abundance: .; v_gene: TRBV4-1; j_gene: TRBJ1-2; CDR3aa: CASSQILGGDYGYTF; CDR3nt: TGCGCCAGCAGCCAAATCTTAGGGGGCGACTATGGCTACACCTTC
d_gene: TRBD2; abundance: .; v_gene: TRBV11-2; j_gene: TRBJ2-1; CDR3aa: CASSFEAGGSYNEQFF; CDR3nt: TGTGCCAGCAGCTTTGAGGCGGGAGGGTCCTACAATGAGCAGTTCTTC
d_gene: .; abundance: .; v_gene: TRBV2; j_gene: TRBJ1-1; CDR3aa: CASSEVTGKRDTEAFF; CDR3nt: TGTGCCAGCAGTGAAGTTACAGGGAAGAGGGACACTGAAGCTTTCTTT
d_gene: TRBD1; abundance: .; v_gene: TRBV7-3; j_gene: TRBJ2-1; CDR3aa: CASSVDRGAFNEQFF; CDR3nt: TGTGCCAGCAGCGTAGACAGGGGGGCTTTCAATGAGCAGTTCTTC
d_gene: TRBD1; abundance: .; v_gene: TRBV11-2; j_gene: TRBJ1-4; CDR3aa: CASSPGTGGLGKLFF; CDR3nt: TGTGCCAGCAGCCCAGGGACAGGGGGCCTTGGGAAACTGTTTTTT
d_gene: .; abundance: .; v_gene: TRBV7-8; j_gene: TRBJ1-5; CDR3aa: CASSRPGQILQPQHF; CDR3nt: TGTGCCAGCAGCCGCCCCGGACAGATACTCCAGCCCCAGCATTTT
d_gene: TRBD2; abundance: few; v_gene: TRBV29-1; j_gene: TRBJ2-3; CDR3aa: CSGRGVTDTQYF; CDR3nt: TGCAGCGGCCGGGGGGTCACAGATACGCAGTATTTT
d_gene: TRBD1; abundance: .; v_gene: TRBV19; j_gene: TRBJ1-3; CDR3aa: CASIAGGYGNTIYF; CDR3nt: TGTGCCAGTATCGCAGGGGGCTATGGAAACACCATATATTTT
d_gene: TRBD1; abundance: .; v_gene: TRBV5-1; j_gene: TRBJ1-1; CDR3aa: CASSLGTGGTEAFF; CDR3nt: TGCGCCAGCAGCCTCGGGACAGGGGGCACTGAAGCTTTCTTT
d_gene: TRBD1; abundance: once; v_gene: TRBV7-9; j_gene: TRBJ1-6; CDR3aa: CASSLIRTGGERSPLHF; CDR3nt: TGTGCCAGCAGCTTGATCCGGACAGGGGGAGAAAGATCACCCCTCCACTTT
d_gene: TRBD1; abundance: .; v_gene: TRBV28; j_gene: TRBJ1-5; CDR3aa: CASSPHRGLGNQPQHF; CDR3nt: TGTGCCAGCAGTCCGCACAGGGGGCTGGGCAATCAGCCCCAGCATTTT
d_gene: TRBD2; abundance: .; v_gene: TRBV30; j_gene: TRBJ2-1; CDR3aa: CAWSLGTSGSNEQFF; CDR3nt: TGTGCCTGGAGTCTTGGGACTAGCGGGAGCAATGAGCAGTTCTTC
d_gene: TRBD2; abundance: once; v_gene: TRBV5-4; j_gene: TRBJ2-5; CDR3aa: CASSDGNALAGGPQTQYF; CDR3nt: TGTGCCAGCAGCGACGGTAACGCGCTAGCGGGAGGGCCGCAGACCCAGTACTTC
d_gene: .; abundance: .; v_gene: TRBV4-1; j_gene: TRBJ2-3; CDR3aa: CASSQQLGRAQYF; CDR3nt: TGCGCCAGCAGCCAACAACTAGGTCGGGCGCAGTATTTT
d_gene: TRBD1; abundance: .; v_gene: TRBV5-6; j_gene: TRBJ1-5; CDR3aa: CASSPMTGGIGQPQHF; CDR3nt: TGTGCCAGCAGCCCCATGACAGGGGGGATCGGTCAGCCCCAGCATTTT
d_gene: .; abundance: .; v_gene: TRBV5-1; j_gene: TRBJ2-3; CDR3aa: CASSSGTDTQYF; CDR3nt: TGCGCCAGCAGCTCCGGCACAGATACGCAGTATTTT
d_gene: .; abundance: .; v_gene: TRBV14; j_gene: TRBJ2-7; CDR3aa: CASSHGIFFLEQYF; CDR3nt: TGTGCCAGCAGCCACGGGATCTTTTTTTTAGAGCAGTACTTC
d_gene: TRBD1; abundance: .; v_gene: TRBV2; j_gene: TRBJ1-4; CDR3aa: CASSDYRGPREKLFF; CDR3nt: TGTGCCAGCAGTGACTACAGGGGGCCTCGGGAAAAACTGTTTTTT
d_gene: .; abundance: .; v_gene: TRBV28; j_gene: TRBJ1-1; CDR3aa: CASSLRGYNTEAFF; CDR3nt: TGTGCCAGCAGTTTACGGGGATATAACACTGAAGCTTTCTTT